This T cell receptor (beta chain) emerged from a study of blood T cell repertoires in COVID-19. As for the study in general: From the United States, Italy and Spain came samples of acute and convalescent COVID-19. Sample material is recorded as cDNA or gDNA derived from T cells, B-cell-depleted T cells, or PBMCs.

The authors' processing: Using reference gene primer amplification, nucleated cell counts were estimated. Libraries were prepared by immunoSEQ multiplex PCR; TCRdb keeps only in-frame clonotypes and omits some of them. For V, J and clone size, that table is used; D and trimming come from the DNA. The sample holds 180,000 or so clones, about 86% seen once. The CDR3 has 16 residues. Germline CDR1 is MNHEY and CDR2 is SMNVEV (reference sequence). V shed 5 bases and J 1 base; nucleotides not matched to a gene: 4. In its sample, this clone was seen once. This sequence originates from a man aged 60-69 years with acute or convalescent COVID-19. V and J are TRBV27 and TRBJ2-2, with TRBD2 matching over 10 bases. The sample was peripheral blood. The CDR3 spells CASSAAGGGNTGELFF. In DNA form, the CDR3 reads TGTGCCAGCAGTGCAGCGGGAGGGGGGAACACCGGGGAGCTGTTTTTT.